This is a list of T cell receptor beta chains from one sample in a study of T-cell memory formation after mild COVID-19. TCRdb itself ran the 5' RACE reads through MiXCR, one entry per CDR3 protein. The table includes about 430,000 distinct CDR3 sequences, 24% detected once. Sequenced: PBMCs or a T cell subset sorted from them (not recorded which). The receptors shown here come from an adult woman who had mild COVID-19 (a few samples of this study predate the infection). Cell type and time point are not known. The conserved cysteine and the conserved F or W are not part of the CDR3 here. Each record gives: V gene, J gene, clone size, CDR3 protein. The size of a clone is reported for some rows only, either as once, few or many, or as a class for expanded clones.

v_call: TRBV5-1
j_call: TRBJ1-1
clone_size: few
cdr3_aa: ATSMGRNTEAF

v_call: TRBV4-3
j_call: TRBJ1-2
clone_size: -
cdr3_aa: ASSHDQGFYGYT

v_call: TRBV6-5
j_call: TRBJ1-6
clone_size: few
cdr3_aa: ASSYPGRSPLH

v_call: TRBV6-2/TRBV6-3
j_call: TRBJ2-5
clone_size: -
cdr3_aa: ASSSGLAGVTQY

v_call: TRBV7-2
j_call: TRBJ2-5
clone_size: few
cdr3_aa: ASSFDRGPETQY

v_call: TRBV7-9
j_call: TRBJ1-2
clone_size: once
cdr3_aa: ASSQPRNYGYT

v_call: TRBV2
j_call: TRBJ2-2
clone_size: -
cdr3_aa: ASQRDGGTGELF

v_call: TRBV7-9
j_call: TRBJ1-1
clone_size: -
cdr3_aa: ASSPGTGGFTEAF

v_call: TRBV29-1
j_call: TRBJ2-1
clone_size: -
cdr3_aa: SVAGTSVGPLDEQF

v_call: TRBV9
j_call: TRBJ2-2
clone_size: -
cdr3_aa: ASSVSGRAPGELF

v_call: TRBV9
j_call: TRBJ2-7
clone_size: few
cdr3_aa: ASSVGNRGSYEQY

v_call: TRBV30
j_call: TRBJ1-5
clone_size: -
cdr3_aa: AWSKTAIVNQPQH

v_call: TRBV24-1
j_call: TRBJ2-1
clone_size: -
cdr3_aa: ATSDPGQVTGNEQF

v_call: TRBV2
j_call: TRBJ2-1
clone_size: once
cdr3_aa: ASRTTWSSYNEQF